A selection of T cell receptor beta chains follows, all from one sample in a study of OX40 agonist ivuxolimab in advanced cancers. Profiling relied on immunoSEQ multiplex PCR, and the TCRdb table lists in-frame clones only, not all of them. The sample records 50,000 to 65,000 clones, about 91% being singletons. The sample consisted of CD4+ or CD8+ T cells sorted from blood, taken in a trial of the OX40 agonist ivuxolimab. The receptor source for this set is an adult with an advanced solid tumor such as melanoma, head and neck, liver or kidney cancer. Each CDR3 is given with its conserved first and last residue. The order of the fields is clone size, J gene, V gene, D gene, CDR3 protein, CDR3 DNA. A D gene is named only where the DNA matches it firmly. Some rows have no size entry. The others give once, few or many, or a class for an expanded clone.

- TRBJ2-3 TRBV9 - CASSAQGYTQYF TGTGCCAGCAGCGCCCAGGGTTATACGCAGTATTTT
- TRBJ2-7 TRBV5-6 - CASSLPDNSYEQYF TGTGCCAGCAGCCTCCCGGACAACTCCTACGAGCAGTACTTC
- TRBJ2-7 TRBV9 - CASSVGQATYEQYF TGTGCCAGCAGCGTAGGACAGGCCACCTACGAGCAGTACTTC
few TRBJ2-5 TRBV4-2 - CASSQEGQIQETQYF TGTGCCAGCAGCCAAGAAGGGCAAATCCAAGAGACCCAGTACTTC
- TRBJ1-5 TRBV27 - CASSLSERENQPQHF TGTGCCAGCAGTTTATCGGAACGTGAGAATCAGCCCCAGCATTTT
few TRBJ2-3 TRBV25-1 - CASSALADTQYF TGTGCCAGCAGTGCCTTGGCAGATACGCAGTATTTT
- TRBJ2-1 TRBV18 TRBD2 CASSEIQRENWNEQFF TGTGCCAGCTCAGAAATCCAGCGGGAGAATTGGAATGAGCAGTTCTTC
- TRBJ2-3 TRBV6-1 TRBD2 CASSSLAGGTDTQYF TGTGCCAGCAGTTCACTAGCGGGAGGCACAGATACGCAGTATTTT
- TRBJ2-1 TRBV19 TRBD1 CASNPGQGHNEQFF TGTGCCTCTAACCCGGGACAGGGGCACAATGAGCAGTTCTTC
once TRBJ2-1 TRBV5-6 TRBD2 CASSHGTSAYSFPPGEQFF TGTGCCAGCAGCCATGGGACTAGCGCCTACTCCTTTCCGCCGGGTGAGCAGTTCTTC
- TRBJ2-7 TRBV13 TRBD1 CASSLEGAEYEQYF TGTGCCAGCAGCTTAGAGGGGGCGGAGTACGAGCAGTACTTC
- TRBJ2-7 TRBV6-5 TRBD1 CASSSAQGIYEQYF TGTGCCAGCAGTTCGGCACAGGGGATCTACGAGCAGTACTTC
- TRBJ2-6 TRBV19 - CASSSWGAGANVLTF TGTGCCAGTAGTTCCTGGGGGGCAGGGGCCAACGTCCTGACTTTC
- TRBJ2-7 TRBV7-9 - CASSPEIYEQYF TGTGCCAGCAGCCCCGAGATCTACGAGCAGTACTTC
- TRBJ1-2 TRBV6-6 - CASSYSSGGYYGYTF TGTGCCAGCAGTTACTCGAGTGGGGGGTACTATGGCTACACCTTC
- TRBJ2-7 TRBV6-5 - CASTSVSYEQYF TGTGCCAGCACTTCGGTCTCCTACGAGCAGTACTTC
- TRBJ2-3 TRBV5-1 - CASSVKPASTDTQYF TGCGCCAGCAGCGTGAAGCCTGCTAGCACAGATACGCAGTATTTT
- TRBJ2-5 TRBV11-2 TRBD2 CASSASGALQETQYF TGTGCCAGCAGCGCTAGCGGGGCCCTACAAGAGACCCAGTACTTC
- TRBJ2-7 TRBV6-5 TRBD1 CASSPTGQVNEQYF TGTGCCAGCAGTCCAACGGGACAGGTAAACGAGCAGTACTTC
- TRBJ1-5 TRBV7-9 - CASSSYQGYSNQPQHF TGTGCCAGCAGCTCCTATCAGGGGTATAGCAATCAGCCCCAGCATTTT
- TRBJ2-7 TRBV7-2 - CASSLRMGPGEQYF TGTGCCAGCAGCTTAAGGATGGGGCCGGGGGAGCAGTACTTC